These 30 T cell receptor beta chains originate from one sample sequenced in a study of beta chain features in type 1 diabetes (dated by TCRdb to 2016 to 2019). Library creation used the immunoSEQ multiplex PCR assay. The High Capacity cDNA Reverse Transcription Kit was used to reverse transcribe all of the isolated RNA, meaning that expressed TCRB transcripts were what got sequenced. TCRdb took over this immuneACCESS table, retaining in-frame rearrangements with V and J assigned. Such tables are incomplete; in checked studies, under half of the missing clones stem from an unresolved V gene, and the remainder is unexplained. The sample table shows around 160,000 clones, and more than 60% are seen once. Roughly 0.092% of the sample is taken by the ten largest. No antigen is known for these receptors. Overall results and qualifications from the work: Type 1 diabetes patients showed a moderate but significant shortening of TCRB CDR3 length in all four CD4+ subsets.

The source material was naive CD4+ T cells from blood. In light of the paper, this sample's cell subset or site label describes: true naive CD4+ T cells. The receptors originated from a man aged 25 to 45 with type 1 diabetes.

The V and J genes are TRBV29-1 and TRBJ2-3, with 7 bases fitting TRBD1. After removal of 4 bases from V and 5 bases from J, the junction contained 3 bases not matched to a gene. CDR3 length equals 12 residues. Germline V lookup: CDR1 SQVTM, CDR2 ANQGSEA. The CDR3 here is CSVAYRGDTQYF. DNA for the CDR3: TGCAGCGTTGCCTACAGGGGAGATACGCAGTATTTT.

The chain joins TRBV15 to TRBJ1-5, with D possibly matching TRBD1 (6 bases). Looked up from germline, CDR1 is LNHNV and CDR2 is YYDKDF (reference sequence). This CDR3 is built from 15 residues. V lost 0 bases and J lost 4, with 10 bases in between. The CDR3 here is CATSRDTGRNQPQHF. The CDR3 DNA sequence: TGTGCCACCAGCAGAGATACAGGGCGAAATCAGCCCCAGCATTTT.

The chain employs TRBV6-5 and TRBJ1-6; 8 positions agree with TRBD1. V dropped 4 bases and J dropped 8; count of bases not matched to a gene: 4. Germline V gene data show CDR1 as MNHEY and CDR2 as SVGAGI. The CDR3 has 14 residues. The CDR3 protein is CASSWAGGDSPLHF. CDR3 DNA sequence: TGTGCCAGCAGTTGGGCAGGGGGCGATTCACCCCTCCACTTT.

The J gene is TRBJ1-6, the V gene TRBV30; 7 nucleotides agree with TRBD1. The trim removed 5 bases at V and 5 bases at J, leaving 3 bases unmatched. The CDR3 length is 13 residues. Germline-derived CDR1 and CDR2 are GTSNPN and SVGIG (reference sequence). In nucleotides, the CDR3 is TGTGCCTGGGGGGACAGCCATAATTCACCCCTCCACTTT. It encodes CAWGDSHNSPLHF.

The chain links TRBV29-1 to TRBJ2-5; D unresolved. The CDR3 is made up of 12 amino acids. V gave up 8 bases and J gave up 5 bases, with 15 bases separating them. Per germline, CDR1 SQVTM and CDR2 ANQGSEA. The CDR3, as DNA: TGCAGCCATTCGGACCCCTCGGAGACCCAGTACTTC. Translating gives CSHSDPSETQYF.

The J gene is TRBJ1-5, the V gene TRBV30; no clear D gene. Germline V gives CDR1 GTSNPN, CDR2 SVGIG (reference sequence). The CDR3 is 12 residues long. The germline V and J ends were trimmed by 4 bases and 3 bases, with 7 bases remaining between them. CDR3 coding DNA: TGTGCCTGGACCACAAACAATCAGCCCCAGCATTTT. This sequence encodes CAWTTNNQPQHF.

V usage is TRBV7-2 and J usage is TRBJ2-3; maybe TRBD2 (5 bases). Per germline, CDR1 SGHTA and CDR2 FQGNSA. CDR3 length equals 14 residues. V lost 3 bases, J lost 1 base, and 8 bases lay in between. This chain's CDR3 is CASSLGSGTDTQYF. The CDR3 DNA sequence: TGTGCCAGCAGCTTGGGGAGCGGCACAGATACGCAGTATTTT.

The V and J genes are TRBV7-2 and TRBJ2-3; D possibly corresponds to TRBD1 (5 bases). This CDR3 has 14 amino acids. Per the germline V gene, CDR1 is SGHTA and CDR2 is FQGNSA. V lost 8 bases to trimming and J lost 0 bases, with 12 bases between them. CDR3 DNA: TGTGCCAGCGGCAGGGTAGGGAGCACAGATACGCAGTATTTT. This sequence encodes CASGRVGSTDTQYF.

This clone was seen only a few times. The chain is built from TRBV7-2 and TRBJ2-3; D unclear. Germline-derived CDR1 and CDR2 are SGHTA and FQGNSA. CDR3 length: 12 amino acids. Trimming took off 8 bases at V and 2 bases at J, with 8 bases between the two ends. CDR3: CASGSLTDTQYF. CDR3 nucleotide sequence: TGTGCCAGCGGTTCCCTCACAGATACGCAGTATTTT.

V usage is TRBV7-2 and J usage is TRBJ2-5; TRBD1 aligns across 8 bases. The V gene end was trimmed by 8 bases and the J gene end by 5 bases; junction bases not matched to a gene: 7. Looked up from germline, CDR1 is SGHTA and CDR2 is FQGNSA. This CDR3 is 13 amino acids long. CDR3 bases: TGTGCCAGCTCAGGGGGCCGGGAGGAGACCCAGTACTTC. Encoded protein: CASSGGREETQYF.

This clone has only a few counts. The V and J genes are TRBV25-1 and TRBJ2-6; D is possibly TRBD2 (5 bases). The CDR3 is 16 amino acids. Trimming stripped 6 bases from V and 1 base from J, with 13 bases between. Germline loops: CDR1 MGHDK, CDR2 SYGVNS. CDR3 nucleotides: TGTGCCAGCAGATCAGAGGGCGAGTCTGGGGCCAACGTCCTGACTTTC. Protein: CASRSEGESGANVLTF.

This clone came up a few times. The sample carries other DNA sequences with the same CDR3. The gene calls are TRBV30 and TRBJ1-5, with D maybe TRBD1 (5 bases). CDR3 size: 13 residues. In germline, CDR1 is GTSNPN, CDR2 SVGIG (reference sequence). Trimming took off 0 bases at V and 7 bases at J, with 10 bases between the two ends. CDR3 sequence reads: CAWSVQGDQPQHF. The CDR3 nucleotides are TGTGCCTGGAGTGTACAAGGGGACCAGCCCCAGCATTTT.

V is TRBV7-2 and J is TRBJ1-5; D is undetermined. V was cut by 5 bases and J by 7 bases, with 15 bases left in between. The CDR3 consists of 14 residues. Per the germline V gene, CDR1 is SGHTA and CDR2 is FQGNSA. Here the CDR3 reads CASSQGLEGQPQHF. In DNA, the CDR3 is TGTGCCAGCAGCCAAGGACTAGAGGGCCAGCCCCAGCATTTT.

The chain couples TRBV13 to TRBJ1-1; D is ambiguous. The V end was cut by 1 base, the J end by 3 bases, with 6 bases between. Looked up from germline, CDR1 is PRHDT and CDR2 is FYEKMQ (reference sequence). CDR3 length: 13 amino acids. The CDR3 loop reads CASSLEVHTEAFF. CDR3 coding DNA: TGTGCCAGCAGCTTAGAAGTCCACACTGAAGCTTTCTTT.

A few counts support this clone. The rearrangement joins TRBV25-1 to TRBJ1-2, with no clear D. CDR1 MGHDK and CDR2 SYGVNS come from the germline V gene. This CDR3 is 12 amino acids long. V lost 3 bases to trimming and J lost 1 base, with 3 bases between them. Written as DNA, the CDR3 is TGTGCCAGCAGTGAGATTAACTATGGCTACACCTTC. Its protein product is CASSEINYGYTF.

Notes on this clone: No DNA is shown, since the ends of the CDR3 on it are uncertain; the CDR3 is the one TCRdb lists. V is TRBV6-5 and J is TRBJ2-5; the table's D gene call, TRBD2, was not cross checked with the DNA. Both ends counted, the CDR3 spans 14 residues. Per the germline V gene, CDR1 is MNHEY and CDR2 is SVGAGI. The CDR3 is CASSSSGGRETQYF.

The chain carries TRBV5-1 and TRBJ2-5; 9 bases fit TRBD2. With V trimmed by 7 bases and J by 2 bases, 9 bases remained unmatched. CDR3 length: 15 residues. Germline CDR1 and CDR2: SGHRS and YFSETQ. The CDR3 spells CASGLSSGAQETQYF. The CDR3 DNA is TGCGCCAGCGGACTATCTAGCGGGGCACAAGAGACCCAGTACTTC.

V gene TRBV6-6 combines with J gene TRBJ1-6; D is undetermined. The CDR3 length is 14 residues. Germline CDR1 reads MNHNY; CDR2 reads SVGAGI (reference sequence). CDR3 bases: TGTGCATCAAACGGGTCGGGAAAGCTGCCACCCCTCCACTTT. Its protein product is CASNGSGKLPPLHF.

This clone is a singleton in its sample. The J gene is TRBJ2-7, the V gene TRBV9; D remains unclear. In germline, CDR1 is SGDLS, CDR2 YYNGEE. Trimming pared 0 bases from V and 6 bases from J, leaving 10 bases between. There are 13 residues in the CDR3. DNA of the CDR3: TGTGCCAGCAGCGTAGAGGGTTTCGGCGAGCAGTACTTC. It codes for CASSVEGFGEQYF.

J is TRBJ2-7 and V is TRBV27; no definite D call. Germline assignment: CDR1 MNHEY and CDR2 SMNVEV (reference sequence). V was cut by 6 bases and J by 4 bases, with 22 bases left in between. The CDR3 consists of 16 residues. The CDR3 reads CASSSDLTARPYEQYF. The CDR3 DNA is TGTGCCAGCAGCTCCGACTTGACGGCACGACCTTACGAGCAGTACTTC.

This clone was detected only a few times. Distinct nucleotide sequences in the sample also encode this CDR3. The chain couples TRBV7-2 to TRBJ2-5; unclear D gene. The CDR3 has 14 amino acids. Between the trimmed V and J ends, which lost 1 base and 2 bases, there was a span of 8 bases. CDR1 is SGHTA and CDR2 is FQGNSA in the germline V gene. CDR3 nucleotide sequence: TGTGCCAGCAGCTTAGTTTTGGGGCAAGAGACCCAGTACTTC. Protein: CASSLVLGQETQYF.

The rearrangement uses TRBV9 and TRBJ1-1; no reliable D call. This CDR3 spans 16 amino acids. V lost 0 bases, J lost 3 bases, and 15 bases lay in between. Germline V lookup: CDR1 SGDLS, CDR2 YYNGEE. The CDR3 region is CASSVGGRGVDTEAFF. The CDR3 bases are TGTGCCAGCAGCGTAGGCGGGCGCGGGGTAGACACTGAAGCTTTCTTT.

This clone was counted only a few times. This chain links TRBV29-1 with TRBJ2-5; no firm D call. With 5 bases removed from V and 1 base from J, the gap between germline ends came to 8 bases. Germline V gene sequence: CDR1 SQVTM, CDR2 ANQGSEA. The CDR3 is 12 amino acids. CDR3 coding DNA: TGCAGCGTTTGGCAGGTCCAAGAGACCCAGTACTTC. Translation gives CSVWQVQETQYF.

The gene calls are TRBV9 and TRBJ2-5; D is uncertain. V was cut by 0 bases and J by 0 bases, with 6 bases left in between. The CDR3 is 14 residues long. Germline V CDR1 and CDR2: SGDLS, YYNGEE. The chain's CDR3 is CASSVALYQETQYF. Here the CDR3 DNA reads TGTGCCAGCAGCGTAGCTTTGTACCAAGAGACCCAGTACTTC. Drawing the rest from reference TRBV9 and TRBJ2-5, the complete variable domain is DSGVTQTPKHLITATGQRVTLRCSPRSGDLSVYWYQQSLDQGLQFLIQYYNGEERAKGNILERFSAQQFPDLHSELNLSSLELGDSALYFCASSVALYQETQYFGPGTRLLVL.

This rearrangement joins TRBV10-3 to TRBJ2-5; possible D gene TRBD1, 6 bases. The germline V and J ends were trimmed by 7 bases and 4 bases, with 10 bases remaining between them. In germline, CDR1 is ENHRY, CDR2 SYGVKD. This CDR3 has 12 amino acids. In nucleotides, the CDR3 is TGTGCCATCAACCAACAGGGAGAGACCCAGTACTTC. This sequence encodes CAINQQGETQYF.

V gene TRBV21-1 combines with J gene TRBJ2-5; the table gives TRBD2 as D, unverified against the DNA. TRBV21-1 counts as a pseudogene. The CDR3 runs to 17 residues. The CDR3 coding sequence is TGTGCCAGCAGTAACGACTTTCCGGGACTCGACTTGGAGACCCAGTACTTC. Translated, it gives CASSNDFPGLDLETQYF.

The genes are TRBV15 and TRBJ2-1; D is unclear. CDR3 size: 13 residues. Germline CDR1 reads LNHNV; CDR2 reads YYDKDF (reference sequence). V lost 0 bases and J lost 7, with 7 bases in between. Here the CDR3 reads CATSRDRRNEQFF. CDR3 nucleotide sequence: TGTGCCACCAGCAGAGACAGAAGAAATGAGCAGTTCTTC.

The V and J genes are TRBV4-3 and TRBJ2-1; possibly TRBD2 for D (6 bases). With 5 bases removed from V and 8 bases from J, the gap between germline ends came to 19 bases. Germline V CDR1 and CDR2: LGHNA, YSLEER. The length of the CDR3 is 15 residues. CDR3 amino acids: CASSDSLRDFDEQFF. The DNA of the CDR3 is TGCGCCAGCAGCGATAGCCTCCGGGACTTCGATGAGCAGTTCTTC.

The chain's CDR3 is CASSPIDRESGYTF. The CDR3 nucleotides read TGTGCCAGCTCACCAATCGACAGGGAGTCTGGCTACACCTTC. V gene TRBV18 combines with J gene TRBJ1-2, with 7 bases identical to TRBD1. This CDR3 spans 14 amino acids. CDR1 and CDR2 from the germline V gene are KGHSH and LQKENI. J lost 7 bases, V lost 2 bases, and 7 bases had no gene match.

The V call is TRBV9, the J call TRBJ2-1; TRBD1 might be the D (5 bases). There are 14 residues in the CDR3. The germline V gene has CDR1 SGDLS and CDR2 YYNGEE. With 0 bases removed from V and 6 bases from J, the gap between germline ends came to 10 bases. The CDR3 here is CASSVGQGFNEQFF. DNA of the CDR3: TGTGCCAGCAGCGTAGGGCAGGGCTTCAATGAGCAGTTCTTC.